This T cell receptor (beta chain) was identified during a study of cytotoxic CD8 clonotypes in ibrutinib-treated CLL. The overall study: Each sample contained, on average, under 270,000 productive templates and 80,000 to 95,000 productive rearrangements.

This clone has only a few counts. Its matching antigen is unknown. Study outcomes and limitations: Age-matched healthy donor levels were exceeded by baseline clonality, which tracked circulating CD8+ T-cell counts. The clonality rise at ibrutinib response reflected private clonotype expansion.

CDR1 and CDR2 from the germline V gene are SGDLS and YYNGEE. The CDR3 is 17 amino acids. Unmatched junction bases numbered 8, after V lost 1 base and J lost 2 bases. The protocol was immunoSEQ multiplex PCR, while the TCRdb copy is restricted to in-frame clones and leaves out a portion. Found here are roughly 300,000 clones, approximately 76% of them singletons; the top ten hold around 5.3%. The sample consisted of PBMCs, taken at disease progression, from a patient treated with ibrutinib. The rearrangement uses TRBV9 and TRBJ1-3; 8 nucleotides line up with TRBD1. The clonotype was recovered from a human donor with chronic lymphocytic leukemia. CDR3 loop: CASSVTSRGLAGNTIYF. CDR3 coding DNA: TGTGCCAGCAGCGTAACCTCCAGGGGGCTTGCTGGAAACACCATATATTTT.